The rows below give T cell receptor beta chains drawn from one sample of a study of T cell responses to AZD1222 COVID-19 vaccine. Data came from immunoSEQ multiplex PCR; TCRdb stores just in-frame clones and leaves some out. Among around 140,000 clones, 90% to 95% were seen once, and the ten largest hold 1.5% to 2%. This material consisted of peripheral blood, taken on day 0 of AZD1222 vaccination. The receptors shown here come from an adult in good health. The CDR3 runs from the conserved cysteine through the conserved F or W. Fields, in order: clone size, J gene, D gene, V gene, CDR3 protein, CDR3 DNA. A D gene is named only where the DNA matches it firmly. Some rows have no size entry. The others give once, few or many, or a class for an expanded clone.

clone_size: .
j_call: TRBJ1-1
d_call: .
v_call: TRBV19
cdr3_aa: CASSIPRKGRTNTEAFF
cdr3_nt: TGTGCCAGTAGTATCCCGCGGAAGGGACGTACGAACACTGAAGCTTTCTTT

clone_size: .
j_call: TRBJ1-4
d_call: .
v_call: TRBV3-1/TRBV3-2
cdr3_aa: CASSPPGSNEKLFF
cdr3_nt: TGTGCCAGCAGCCCACCCGGCAGTAATGAAAAACTGTTTTTT

clone_size: .
j_call: TRBJ1-4
d_call: TRBD1
v_call: TRBV9
cdr3_aa: CASSVGGTEGEKLFF
cdr3_nt: TGTGCCAGCAGCGTAGGGGGGACAGAGGGAGAAAAACTGTTTTTT

clone_size: .
j_call: TRBJ1-1
d_call: .
v_call: TRBV12-5
cdr3_aa: CARIKGFGRKTEAFF
cdr3_nt: TGTGCTAGAATAAAGGGGTTTGGGAGGAAGACTGAAGCTTTCTTT

clone_size: once
j_call: TRBJ1-4
d_call: .
v_call: TRBV2
cdr3_aa: CASNRRRNEKLFF
cdr3_nt: TGTGCCAGCAACCGCAGGCGTAATGAAAAACTGTTTTTT

clone_size: once
j_call: TRBJ2-7
d_call: TRBD2
v_call: TRBV9
cdr3_aa: CASSVGLAGAREQYF
cdr3_nt: TGTGCCAGCAGCGTAGGGCTAGCGGGAGCGAGGGAGCAGTACTTC

clone_size: few
j_call: TRBJ2-1
d_call: .
v_call: TRBV4-2
cdr3_aa: CASSQEAGMSGNEQFF
cdr3_nt: TGTGCCAGCAGCCAAGAGGCAGGGATGAGTGGCAATGAGCAGTTCTTC

clone_size: .
j_call: TRBJ2-1
d_call: .
v_call: TRBV10-3
cdr3_aa: CAISTLEVEQFF
cdr3_nt: TGTGCCATCAGTACCTTAGAGGTCGAGCAGTTCTTC

clone_size: .
j_call: TRBJ1-1
d_call: .
v_call: TRBV14
cdr3_aa: CASSQKPGAEAFF
cdr3_nt: TGTGCCAGCAGCCAAAAACCGGGCGCTGAAGCTTTCTTT

clone_size: once
j_call: TRBJ1-1
d_call: .
v_call: TRBV2
cdr3_aa: CASSPGNWRIWNTEAFF
cdr3_nt: TGTGCCAGCAGTCCGGGGAATTGGAGGATTTGGAACACTGAAGCTTTCTTT

clone_size: .
j_call: TRBJ1-1
d_call: TRBD1
v_call: TRBV19
cdr3_aa: CASSIGTVNTEAFF
cdr3_nt: TGTGCCAGTAGTATTGGGACAGTGAACACTGAAGCTTTCTTT

clone_size: .
j_call: TRBJ1-5
d_call: .
v_call: TRBV30
cdr3_aa: CAWSVGRVWQPQHF
cdr3_nt: TGTGCCTGGAGTGTAGGGAGGGTTTGGCAGCCCCAGCATTTT

clone_size: .
j_call: TRBJ1-2
d_call: .
v_call: TRBV19
cdr3_aa: CASIQGHTYGYTF
cdr3_nt: TGTGCCAGTATCCAAGGACACACCTATGGCTACACCTTC

clone_size: .
j_call: TRBJ2-3
d_call: .
v_call: TRBV5-4
cdr3_aa: CASSLAAGGTDTQYF
cdr3_nt: TGTGCCAGCAGCTTGGCGGCCGGCGGCACAGATACGCAGTATTTT